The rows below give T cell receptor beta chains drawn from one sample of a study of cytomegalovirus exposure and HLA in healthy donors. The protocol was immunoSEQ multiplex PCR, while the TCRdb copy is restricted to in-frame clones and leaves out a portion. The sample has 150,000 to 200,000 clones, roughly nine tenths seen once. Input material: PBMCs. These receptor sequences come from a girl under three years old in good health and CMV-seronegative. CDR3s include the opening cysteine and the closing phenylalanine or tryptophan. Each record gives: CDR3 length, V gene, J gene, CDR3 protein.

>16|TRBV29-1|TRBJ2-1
CSVADTGSAEYNEQFF
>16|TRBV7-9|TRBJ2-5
CASSLPGQRIQETQYF
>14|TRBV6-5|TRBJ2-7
CASSLAGNYYEQYF
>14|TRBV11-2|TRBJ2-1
CASSPSGAYNEQFF
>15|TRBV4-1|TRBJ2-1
CASSHGRGGSHEQFF
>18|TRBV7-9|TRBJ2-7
CASSLPGTSGRAGPEQYF
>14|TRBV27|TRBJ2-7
CASAPLQIVYEQYF
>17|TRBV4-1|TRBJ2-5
CASSQEASGGIYETQYF
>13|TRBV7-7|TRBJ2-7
CASSPLAGSEQYF
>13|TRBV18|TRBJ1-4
CASSLLIGEKLFF
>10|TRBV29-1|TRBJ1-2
CSVGVDRTNF
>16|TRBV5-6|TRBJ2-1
CASSWGTSGGVNEQFF
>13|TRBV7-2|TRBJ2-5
CASSLLAGETQYF
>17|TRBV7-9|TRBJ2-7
CASSLGGPTGSLREQYF
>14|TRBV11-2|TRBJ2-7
CASSLALGAAEQYF
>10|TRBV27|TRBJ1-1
CATGGGEAFF
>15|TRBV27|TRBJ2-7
CASSSPGLATYEQYF
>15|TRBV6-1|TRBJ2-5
CASREMMNRQETQYF
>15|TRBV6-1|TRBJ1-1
CASSVAGTVETEAFF
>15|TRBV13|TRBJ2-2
CASSLGPRNTGELFF
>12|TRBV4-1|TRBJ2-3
CASSERADTQYF
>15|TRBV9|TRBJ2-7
CASSVGGQGAYEQYF
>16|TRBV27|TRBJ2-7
CASSRSTGERAYEQYF
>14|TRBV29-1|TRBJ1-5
CSVGGLGGNQPQHF
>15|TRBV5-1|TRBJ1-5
CASSAWTGVNQPQHF
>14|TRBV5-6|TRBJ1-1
CASSLQGMNTEAFF
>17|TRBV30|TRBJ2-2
CAWSVGWGPPNPGELFF